Sequencing of this TCR beta chain was carried out in a study of STAT3 mutations in large granular lymphocyte leukemia. The overall study: Canonical activating STAT3 mutations were detected in roughly half of the longitudinally sequenced T-LGLL patients.

This clone was counted once. Its matching antigen is unknown. Study-level points and caveats: Clonal expansion was inferred from samples taken at other timepoints. Every T-cell large granular lymphocyte leukemia patient had at least one immunodominant TCR beta clonotype.

The V end was cut by 5 bases, the J end by 1 base, with 14 bases between. This CDR3 is built from 15 residues. Germline V lookup: CDR1 SGHTA, CDR2 FQGNSA. Profiling relied on immunoSEQ multiplex PCR, and the TCRdb table lists in-frame clones only, not all of them. The table lists roughly 17,000 clones, around 92% of them singletons. This TCR came from a man aged 55 to 70 with T-cell large granular lymphocyte leukemia. Some clones in this sample may be carry-over from other donors' samples. The J gene is TRBJ1-1, the V gene TRBV7-2; D remains unclear. Material: peripheral blood mononuclear cells. CDR3 residues: CASSGTLGPNTEAFF. CDR3 in DNA: TGTGCCAGCAGCGGCACCCTAGGGCCGAACACTGAAGCTTTCTTT. Full variable domain (outside the CDR3, taken from reference TRBV7-2 and TRBJ1-1): GAGVSQSPSNKVTEKGKDVELRCDPISGHTALYWYRQSLGQGLEFLIYFQGNSAPDKSGLPSDRFSAERTGGSVSTLTIQRTQQEDSAVYLCASSGTLGPNTEAFFGQGTRLTVV.